This T cell receptor (beta chain) comes out of a study of blood T cell repertoires in COVID-19. Study background: Samples came from the United States, Italy and Spain, spanning acute and convalescent COVID-19.

Donors were grouped by their self-reported clinical history. In the original analysis: Using reference gene primer amplification, nucleated cell counts were estimated. Produced via immunoSEQ multiplex PCR; TCRdb's table is partial and in-frame only. Clone size and V and J calls were adopted from that table, with D and trimming inferred from the DNA. The data show under 250,000 clones, roughly 85% seen once. The clonotype comes from a woman aged 50 to 60 with acute COVID-19. Material: PBMCs or T cells enriched from blood (not recorded which).

CDR3 bases: TGTGCCAGCAGTTTTGGGCCGTACTATGGCTACACCTTC. Its translation: CASSFGPYYGYTF. This rearrangement joins TRBV27 to TRBJ1-2; D uncertain. Germline values: CDR1 MNHEY, CDR2 SMNVEV (reference sequence). The CDR3 runs to 13 residues. The V end lost 3 bases, the J end lost 3 bases, and 8 bases lay between the germline ends.